This T cell receptor beta chain was recorded in a study of OX40 agonist ivuxolimab in advanced cancers. About the study: Patients received the agonistic anti-OX40 (CD134) antibody ivuxolimab.

Blood sampling took place at baseline, cycle 4 day 1, and cycle 7 day 1. This CDR3 is 14 amino acids long. Germline values: CDR1 LGHNA, CDR2 YSLEER. Deletions cut 3 bases from V and 6 bases from J, with 13 bases between. Whole-study findings and limits: Low clonal expansion, among the lowest seen, marked partial responders at 0.1-3.0 mg/kg.

Turning to this clone: Antigen: not known.

Sequencing was performed with immunoSEQ multiplex PCR; in TCRdb, only in-frame clones are kept and a portion is missing. The sample lists roughly 62,000 clones, around 90% occurring once. The specimen comprised CD4+ or CD8+ T cells sorted from blood, sampled in a trial of the OX40 agonist ivuxolimab. This sequence joins TRBV4-3 and TRBJ2-3; D is undetermined. This TCR derives from an adult with an advanced solid tumor such as melanoma, head and neck, liver or kidney cancer. Here the CDR3 DNA reads TGCGCCAGCAGCCACCCACCTGCGGCGGATACGCAGTATTTT. Amino acid sequence: CASSHPPAADTQYF.